This TCR beta chain was identified during a study of tumor-infiltrating lymphocytes in primary liver carcinoma. Study-level background: Read depth, roughly 3.65 to 7.13 million productive TCRbeta reads, did not differ significantly between tissues.

Investigators took RNA and DNA out together from 20-30 mg of unsorted bulk tissue. Tumor samples were assessed, and every one had over 90% viable tumor cells. With regard to this clonotype: The junction shows a germline mismatch at one end, possibly a read error.

Making TCR beta cDNA involved around 510 ng total RNA and a constant-region primer. Slightly modified ARM-PCR, run as three nested multiplex PCR rounds, produced the TCR beta libraries. Rounds one and two of PCR, each of about 10 cycles, were primed with TRBV1-TRBV30 forward primers and a C-beta reverse primer. TCRdb processed the multiplex PCR reads anew with MiXCR; each CDR3 protein has one entry. The data hold about 74,000 distinct CDR3 sequences, with approximately 74% observed a single time. Per the germline V gene, CDR1 is MNHEY and CDR2 is SVGAGI. The CDR3 covers 17 residues. The TCR was taken from a man in his forties with primary liver carcinoma and hepatitis B virus infection. The sequencing input was liver tumor tissue from sampling region 4. Subset given: tumor region T4, right-lateral pole. This chain connects TRBV6-5 to TRBJ2-2, with D possibly being TRBD1 (7 bases). The CDR3 DNA reads TGTGCCAGCAGTTACCCTACGAAGCAGGGGGACTCAGGGGGGCTGTTTTTT. This gives the protein CASSYPTKQGDSGGLFF.